This T cell receptor (beta chain) is drawn from a study of blood T cells in healthy people across ages. The CDR3 runs to 14 residues. The germline CDR1 and CDR2 sequences are PRHDT and FYEKMQ (reference sequence). V lost 5 bases, J lost 10 bases, and 10 bases stayed unmatched. With a J-beta primer mix and a sample-barcoded 5' primer, a second PCR ran roughly 7 to 11 cycles. Every sample gave at least 2.5 million paired-end reads containing CDR3. TCRdb fed the 5' RACE reads into MiXCR, producing one record per CDR3 protein. The table shows hundreds of thousands of distinct CDR3 sequences, with roughly 44% occurring only once. General study findings and limits: Unsorted PBMC material precluded a definitive naive versus antigen-experienced comparison.

This clonotype has a count of ten or more. Its antigen is not identified. The specimen sequenced was blood. The sequence derives from a man aged 55 to 70 in good health. This sequence joins TRBV13 and TRBJ2-1, with 8 bases aligning to TRBD1. In DNA form, the CDR3 reads TGTGCCAGCAGCCCCGGGACAGGACCAAGGGAGCAGTTCTTC. This encodes CASSPGTGPREQFF.